The rows below give T cell receptor beta chains drawn from one sample of a study of cytomegalovirus exposure and HLA in healthy donors. Data came from immunoSEQ multiplex PCR; TCRdb stores just in-frame clones and leaves some out. Seen here are 100,000 to 150,000 clones, 60% to 85% observed once, and the top ten hold around 1.5%. Material: PBMCs. The receptors derive from a woman between 18 and 29 years old in good health and CMV-seronegative. CDR3s include the opening cysteine and the closing phenylalanine or tryptophan. The D gene is left open where the match is weak. A row's size may be missing; if present it is once, few, many or a size class.

size: once; D: TRBD1; J: TRBJ1-1; V: TRBV18; CDR3: CASSPRTGENTEAFF; DNA: TGTGCCAGCTCACCTAGGACAGGGGAGAACACTGAAGCTTTCTTT
size: NA; D: NA; J: TRBJ2-7; V: TRBV7-9; CDR3: CASSLAGDRDYEQYF; DNA: TGTGCCAGCAGCTTAGCCGGGGATCGGGACTACGAGCAGTACTTC
size: NA; D: TRBD2; J: TRBJ2-5; V: TRBV4-1; CDR3: CASSQPTSGRRETQYF; DNA: TGCGCCAGCAGCCAACCTACTAGCGGCCGCAGGGAGACCCAGTACTTC
size: few; D: TRBD1; J: TRBJ1-2; V: TRBV9; CDR3: CASSERGTGGLGYTF; DNA: TGTGCCAGCAGTGAAAGAGGGACAGGGGGTCTCGGCTACACCTTC
size: NA; D: TRBD1; J: TRBJ1-2; V: TRBV7-6; CDR3: CASSFGTGYGYTF; DNA: TGTGCCAGCAGCTTTGGGACAGGATATGGCTACACCTTC
size: NA; D: NA; J: TRBJ1-2; V: TRBV6-5; CDR3: CASEGNYGYTF; DNA: TGTGCCAGCGAGGGCAACTATGGCTACACCTTC
size: NA; D: NA; J: TRBJ1-5; V: TRBV6-7; CDR3: CASSFGGADSNQPQHF; DNA: TGTGCCAGCAGTTTCGGGGGGGCCGATAGCAATCAGCCCCAGCATTTT
size: NA; D: NA; J: TRBJ2-7; V: TRBV6-5; CDR3: CASSYSGSGTYEQYF; DNA: TGTGCCAGCAGTTACTCGGGCAGTGGCACCTACGAGCAGTACTTC
size: few; D: TRBD2; J: TRBJ2-3; V: TRBV13; CDR3: CASSLGHFPRTSGSGSTDTQYF; DNA: TGTGCCAGCAGCTTAGGCCATTTTCCCAGGACTAGCGGGAGCGGCTCCACAGATACGCAGTATTTT
size: NA; D: TRBD2; J: TRBJ2-3; V: TRBV10-2; CDR3: CASSGTSGRPDTQYF; DNA: TGCGCCAGCAGTGGGACTAGCGGGAGGCCAGATACGCAGTATTTT
size: NA; D: NA; J: TRBJ1-2; V: TRBV6-1; CDR3: CASGRGGEVGYTF; DNA: TGTGCCAGCGGAAGGGGGGGGGAAGTTGGCTACACCTTC
size: NA; D: NA; J: TRBJ2-7; V: TRBV29-1; CDR3: CSGSTGYEQYF; DNA: TGCAGCGGAAGCACAGGGTACGAGCAGTACTTC
size: NA; D: NA; J: TRBJ1-1; V: TRBV12-5; CDR3: CASGQDSTEAFF; DNA: TGTGCTAGTGGCCAGGACAGCACTGAAGCTTTCTTT
size: NA; D: NA; J: TRBJ1-1; V: TRBV19; CDR3: CASGDQVRDTEAFF; DNA: TGTGCCAGTGGCGACCAGGTGAGGGACACTGAAGCTTTCTTT
size: NA; D: NA; J: TRBJ1-1; V: TRBV7-8; CDR3: CASSLGSPTEAFF; DNA: TGTGCCAGCAGCCTCGGGTCCCCAACTGAAGCTTTCTTT
size: NA; D: TRBD2; J: TRBJ2-1; V: TRBV7-9; CDR3: CASSRPSGRLYNEQFF; DNA: TGTGCCAGCAGCCGTCCCAGCGGGAGGTTGTACAATGAGCAGTTCTTC
size: once; D: TRBD1; J: TRBJ1-1; V: TRBV4-1; CDR3: CASSQLRDRGDEAFF; DNA: TGCGCCAGCAGCCAATTAAGGGACAGGGGCGACGAAGCTTTCTTT
size: once; D: NA; J: TRBJ2-7; V: TRBV27; CDR3: CASSFTSSYEQYF; DNA: TGTGCCAGCAGTTTTACAAGCTCCTACGAGCAGTACTTC
size: NA; D: NA; J: TRBJ1-5; V: TRBV2; CDR3: CASSWWANQPQHF; DNA: TGTGCCAGCAGTTGGTGGGCCAATCAGCCCCAGCATTTT
size: NA; D: NA; J: TRBJ1-1; V: TRBV28; CDR3: CASSLFGGQNTEAFF; DNA: TGTGCCAGCAGTTTATTCGGGGGGCAGAACACTGAAGCTTTCTTT
size: NA; D: NA; J: TRBJ1-1; V: TRBV29-1; CDR3: CSAAGGRRGRTEAFF; DNA: TGCAGCGCCGCGGGGGGGCGCCGGGGTAGGACTGAAGCTTTCTTT
size: once; D: TRBD1; J: TRBJ2-1; V: TRBV5-1; CDR3: CASSLIGTVGANEQFF; DNA: TGCGCCAGCAGCTTGATTGGGACAGTCGGTGCCAATGAGCAGTTCTTC
size: NA; D: NA; J: TRBJ1-1; V: TRBV6-5; CDR3: CASNRAGARGTEAFF; DNA: TGTGCCAGCAACCGAGCGGGGGCGCGCGGCACTGAAGCTTTCTTT
size: NA; D: NA; J: TRBJ2-3; V: TRBV5-1; CDR3: CASSGTADTQYF; DNA: TGCGCCAGTTCCGGGACTGCCGATACGCAGTATTTT
size: NA; D: TRBD1; J: TRBJ1-1; V: TRBV5-6; CDR3: CASSRDRSNTEAFF; DNA: TGTGCCAGCAGCCGGGACAGGTCGAACACTGAAGCTTTCTTT
size: NA; D: TRBD2; J: TRBJ2-3; V: TRBV14; CDR3: CVSSQRTSGRASDTQYF; DNA: TGTGTCAGCAGCCAACGGACTAGCGGGAGGGCCTCAGATACGCAGTATTTT
size: NA; D: NA; J: TRBJ2-3; V: TRBV7-9; CDR3: CASLRRDSLADTQYF; DNA: TGTGCCAGCTTACGGAGGGATTCTTTGGCAGATACGCAGTATTTT
size: once; D: TRBD2; J: TRBJ2-7; V: TRBV7-2; CDR3: CASSPNGGELGNEQYF; DNA: TGTGCCAGCAGCCCAAATGGGGGGGAACTTGGGAACGAGCAGTACTTC
size: few; D: NA; J: TRBJ2-5; V: TRBV29-1; CDR3: CSVDGAGDRASATQYF; DNA: TGCAGCGTTGACGGAGCGGGGGACAGGGCCTCCGCGACCCAGTACTTC